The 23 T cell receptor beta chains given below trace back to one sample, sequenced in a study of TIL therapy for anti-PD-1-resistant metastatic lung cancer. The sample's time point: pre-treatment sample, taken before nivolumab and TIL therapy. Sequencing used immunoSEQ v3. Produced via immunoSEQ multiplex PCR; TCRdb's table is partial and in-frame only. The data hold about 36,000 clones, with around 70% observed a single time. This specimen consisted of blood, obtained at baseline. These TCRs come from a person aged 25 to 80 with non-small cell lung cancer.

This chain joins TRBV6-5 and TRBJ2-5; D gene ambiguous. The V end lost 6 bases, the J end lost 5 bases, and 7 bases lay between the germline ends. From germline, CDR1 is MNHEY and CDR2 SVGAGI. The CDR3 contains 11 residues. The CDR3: CASSPQETQYF. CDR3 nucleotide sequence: TGTGCCAGCAGCCCCCAGGAGACCCAGTACTTC.

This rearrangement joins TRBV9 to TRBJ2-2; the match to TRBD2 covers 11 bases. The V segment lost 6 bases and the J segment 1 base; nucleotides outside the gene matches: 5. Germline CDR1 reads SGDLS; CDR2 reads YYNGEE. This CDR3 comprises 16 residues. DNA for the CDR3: TGTGCCAGCACCGAAGGACTAGCGGGGAACACCGGGGAGCTGTTTTTT. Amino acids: CASTEGLAGNTGELFF. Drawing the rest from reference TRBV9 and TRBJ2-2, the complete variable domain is DSGVTQTPKHLITATGQRVTLRCSPRSGDLSVYWYQQSLDQGLQFLIQYYNGEERAKGNILERFSAQQFPDLHSELNLSSLELGDSALYFCASTEGLAGNTGELFFGEGSRLTVL.

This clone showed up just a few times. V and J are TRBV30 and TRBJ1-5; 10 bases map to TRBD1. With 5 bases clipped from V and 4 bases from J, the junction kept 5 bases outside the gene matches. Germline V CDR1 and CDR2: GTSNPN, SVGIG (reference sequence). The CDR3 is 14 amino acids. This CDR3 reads CAWGQGVGNQPQHF. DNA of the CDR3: TGTGCCTGGGGACAGGGGGTCGGAAATCAGCCCCAGCATTTT.

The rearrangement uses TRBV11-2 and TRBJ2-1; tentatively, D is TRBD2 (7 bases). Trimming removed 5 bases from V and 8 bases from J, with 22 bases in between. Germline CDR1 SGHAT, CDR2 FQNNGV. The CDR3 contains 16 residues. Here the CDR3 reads CASSRLGGGAAHEQFF. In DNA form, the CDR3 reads TGTGCCAGCAGCCGTCTAGGGGGAGGGGCCGCCCATGAGCAGTTCTTC.

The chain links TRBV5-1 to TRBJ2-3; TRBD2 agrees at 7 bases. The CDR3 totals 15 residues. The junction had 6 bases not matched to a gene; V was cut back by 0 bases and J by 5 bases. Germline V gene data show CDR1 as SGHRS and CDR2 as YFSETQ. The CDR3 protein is CASSLEGRAVDTQYF. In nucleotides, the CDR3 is TGCGCCAGCAGCTTGGAAGGGAGGGCCGTAGATACGCAGTATTTT.

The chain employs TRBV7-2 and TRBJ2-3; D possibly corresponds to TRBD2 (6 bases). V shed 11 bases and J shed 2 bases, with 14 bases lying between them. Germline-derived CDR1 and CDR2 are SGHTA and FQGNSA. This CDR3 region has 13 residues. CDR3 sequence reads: CAGAGRLTDTQYF. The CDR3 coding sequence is TGTGCCGGGGCGGGGCGGCTCACAGATACGCAGTATTTT.

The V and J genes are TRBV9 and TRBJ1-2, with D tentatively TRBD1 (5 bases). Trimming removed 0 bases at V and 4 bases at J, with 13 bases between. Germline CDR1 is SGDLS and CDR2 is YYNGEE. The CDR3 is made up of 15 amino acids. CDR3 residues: CASSVESGTVYGYTF. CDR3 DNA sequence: TGTGCCAGCAGCGTAGAGTCCGGGACGGTCTATGGCTACACCTTC.

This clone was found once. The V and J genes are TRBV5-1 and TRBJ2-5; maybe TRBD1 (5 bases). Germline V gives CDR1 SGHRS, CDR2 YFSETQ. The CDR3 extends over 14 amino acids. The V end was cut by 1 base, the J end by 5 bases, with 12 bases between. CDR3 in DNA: TGCGCCAGCAGCTTGTCTGGGGCTGGGGAGACCCAGTACTTC. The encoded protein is CASSLSGAGETQYF.

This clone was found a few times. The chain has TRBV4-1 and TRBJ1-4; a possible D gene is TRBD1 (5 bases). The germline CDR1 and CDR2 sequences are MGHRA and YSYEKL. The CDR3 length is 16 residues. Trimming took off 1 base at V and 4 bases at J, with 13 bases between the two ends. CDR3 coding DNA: TGCGCCAGCAGCCAAGGAGGAAGGGGCCTTAATGAAAAACTGTTTTTT. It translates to CASSQGGRGLNEKLFF.

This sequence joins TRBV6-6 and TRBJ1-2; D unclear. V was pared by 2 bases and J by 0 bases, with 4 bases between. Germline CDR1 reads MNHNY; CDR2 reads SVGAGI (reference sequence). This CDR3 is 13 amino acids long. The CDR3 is CASSYQSNYGYTF. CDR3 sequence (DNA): TGTGCCAGCAGTTACCAGTCTAACTATGGCTACACCTTC.

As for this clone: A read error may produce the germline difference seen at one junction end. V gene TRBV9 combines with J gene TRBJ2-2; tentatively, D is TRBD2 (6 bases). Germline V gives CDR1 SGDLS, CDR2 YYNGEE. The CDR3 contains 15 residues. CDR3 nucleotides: TGTGTCAGCAGCCCCTTGGAGGGGAACACCGGGGAGCTGTTTTTT. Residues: CVSSPLEGNTGELFF. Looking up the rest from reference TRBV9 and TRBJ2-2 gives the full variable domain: DSGVTQTPKHLITATGQRVTLRCSPRSGDLSVYWYQQSLDQGLQFLIQYYNGEERAKGNILERFSAQQFPDLHSELNLSSLELGDSALYFCVSSPLEGNTGELFFGEGSRLTVL.

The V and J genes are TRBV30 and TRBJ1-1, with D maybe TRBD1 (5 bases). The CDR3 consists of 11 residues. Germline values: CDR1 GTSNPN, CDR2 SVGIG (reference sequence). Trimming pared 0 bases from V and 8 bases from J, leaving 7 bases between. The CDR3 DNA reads TGTGCCTGGAGTGTACGGGGGGAAGCTTTCTTT. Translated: CAWSVRGEAFF.

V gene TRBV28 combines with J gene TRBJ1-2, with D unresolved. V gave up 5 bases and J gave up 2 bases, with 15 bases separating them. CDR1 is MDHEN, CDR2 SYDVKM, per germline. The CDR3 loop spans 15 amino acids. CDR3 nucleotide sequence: TGTGCCAGCAGTCGACGCCATTTTCCGAACTATGGCTACACCTTC. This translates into CASSRRHFPNYGYTF.

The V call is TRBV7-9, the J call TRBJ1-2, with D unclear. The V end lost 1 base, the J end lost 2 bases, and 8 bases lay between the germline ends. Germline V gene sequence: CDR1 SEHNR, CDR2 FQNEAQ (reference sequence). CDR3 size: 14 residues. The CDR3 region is CASSLDRPNYGYTF. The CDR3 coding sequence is TGTGCCAGCAGCTTAGACCGACCGAACTATGGCTACACCTTC. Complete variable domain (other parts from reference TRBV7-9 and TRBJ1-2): DTGVSQNPRHKITKRGQNVTFRCDPISEHNRLYWYRQTLGQGPEFLTYFQNEAQLEKSRLLSDRFSAERPKGSFSTLEIQRTEQGDSAMYLCASSLDRPNYGYTFGSGTRLTVV.

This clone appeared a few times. The CDR3 is CASSLLEATNYGYTF. CDR3 DNA sequence: TGCGCCAGCAGCCTACTAGAGGCTACTAACTATGGCTACACCTTC. The chain recombines TRBV5-1 with TRBJ1-2; D is ambiguous. Trimming left V 4 bases short and J 0 bases short, with 13 bases between. The CDR3 covers 15 residues. Germline CDR1 and CDR2: SGHRS and YFSETQ.

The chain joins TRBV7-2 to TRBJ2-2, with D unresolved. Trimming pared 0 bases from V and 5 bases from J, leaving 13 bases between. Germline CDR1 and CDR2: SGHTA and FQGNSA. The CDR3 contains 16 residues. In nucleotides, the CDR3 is TGTGCCAGCAGCTTAGCGCTAGGGAAAAGGACCGGGGAGCTGTTTTTT. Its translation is CASSLALGKRTGELFF.

In DNA form, the CDR3 reads TGTGCCAGCAGCTTAGGCAGGGTGGGAAATGAGCAGTTCTTC. Protein sequence: CASSLGRVGNEQFF. The J gene is TRBJ2-1, the V gene TRBV7-2; weak D call: TRBD1 (5 bases). Trimming cost V 1 base and J 7 bases, with 11 bases left between them. Germline CDR1 SGHTA, CDR2 FQGNSA. The CDR3 length is 14 residues.

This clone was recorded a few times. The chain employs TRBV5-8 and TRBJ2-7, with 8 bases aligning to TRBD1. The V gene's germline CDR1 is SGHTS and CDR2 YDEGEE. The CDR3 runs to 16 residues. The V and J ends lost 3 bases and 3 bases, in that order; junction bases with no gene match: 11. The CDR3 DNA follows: TGTGCCAGCAGCTATCCCCAGGGGGCCATCCTCTACGAGCAGTACTTC. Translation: CASSYPQGAILYEQYF.

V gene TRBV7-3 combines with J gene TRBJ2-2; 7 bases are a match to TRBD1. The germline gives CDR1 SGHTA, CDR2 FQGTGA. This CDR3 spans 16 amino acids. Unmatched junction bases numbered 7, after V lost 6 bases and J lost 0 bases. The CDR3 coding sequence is TGTGCCAGCAGGACGGGGACAGATGCGAACACCGGGGAGCTGTTTTTT. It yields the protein CASRTGTDANTGELFF.

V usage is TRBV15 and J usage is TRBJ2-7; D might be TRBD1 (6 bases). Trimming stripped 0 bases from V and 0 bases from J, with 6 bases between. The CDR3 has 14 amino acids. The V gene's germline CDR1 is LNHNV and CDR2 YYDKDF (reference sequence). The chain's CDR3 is CATSREQGSYEQYF. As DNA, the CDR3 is TGTGCCACCAGCAGAGAACAGGGCTCCTACGAGCAGTACTTC. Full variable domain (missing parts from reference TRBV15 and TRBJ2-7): DAMVIQNPRYQVTQFGKPVTLSCSQTLNHNVMYWYQQKSSQAPKLLFHYYDKDFNNEADTPDNFQSRRPNTSFCFLDIRSPGLGDTAMYLCATSREQGSYEQYFGPGTRLTVT.

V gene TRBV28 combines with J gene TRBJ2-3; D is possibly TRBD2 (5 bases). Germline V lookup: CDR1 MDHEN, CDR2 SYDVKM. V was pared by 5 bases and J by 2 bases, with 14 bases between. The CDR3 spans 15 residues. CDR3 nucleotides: TGTGCCAGCAGTACTCTGGCGGGTTTCACAGATACGCAGTATTTT. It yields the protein CASSTLAGFTDTQYF.

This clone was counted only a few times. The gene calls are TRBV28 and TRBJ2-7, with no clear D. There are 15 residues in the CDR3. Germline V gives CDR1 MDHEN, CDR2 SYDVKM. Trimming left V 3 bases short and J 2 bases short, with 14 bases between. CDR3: CASSFRPRPPYEQYF. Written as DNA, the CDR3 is TGTGCCAGCAGTTTTCGCCCCAGGCCCCCCTACGAGCAGTACTTC.

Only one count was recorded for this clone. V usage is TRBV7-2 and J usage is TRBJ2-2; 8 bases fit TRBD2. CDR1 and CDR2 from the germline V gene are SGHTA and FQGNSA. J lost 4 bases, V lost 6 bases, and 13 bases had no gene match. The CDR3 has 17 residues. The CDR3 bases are TGTGCCAGCAGTTTCCCCTGGACTAGCAGGGGCACCGGGGAGCTGTTTTTT. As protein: CASSFPWTSRGTGELFF.